The 14 T cell receptor beta chains listed next were all sequenced from one sample in a study of shared clonotypes between healthy human individuals. The data were produced by immunoSEQ multiplex PCR, yet TCRdb's version contains in-frame clones alone and is incomplete. The sample contains about 510,000 clones, about three quarters of which appear only once. Sequencing input: PBMCs. The receptor source for this set is a woman aged 40-49 years in good health. Some clones in this sample may be carry-over from other donors' samples.

This clone was recorded only once. The rearrangement joins TRBV2 to TRBJ1-4; no clear D gene. Trimming took 7 bases from V and 4 from J, leaving 19 bases between them. From germline, CDR1 is SNHLY and CDR2 FYNNEI. The CDR3 runs 16 residues. The CDR3 here is CASTRAEGRNNEKLFF. For the CDR3, the DNA is TGTGCCAGCACGAGGGCAGAGGGCCGGAATAATGAAAAACTGTTTTTT.

This chain joins TRBV10-3 and TRBJ2-3, with D tentatively TRBD1 (5 bases). Germline V CDR1 and CDR2: ENHRY, SYGVKD. Trimming left V 2 bases short and J 1 base short, with 10 bases between. CDR3 length: 15 residues. For the CDR3, the DNA is TGTGCCATCAGTGAGCGCAGGGTGGGCACAGATACGCAGTATTTT. This codes for CAISERRVGTDTQYF.

This sequence joins TRBV7-2 and TRBJ1-1; weak D call: TRBD1 (5 bases). Trimming cost V 4 bases and J 0 bases, with 9 bases left between them. CDR3 length: 14 amino acids. Germline CDR1 and CDR2: SGHTA and FQGNSA. The DNA of the CDR3 is TGTGCCAGCAGCTCGGGGCAGCTGAACACTGAAGCTTTCTTT. Encoded protein: CASSSGQLNTEAFF.

The genes are TRBV4-3 and TRBJ2-5, with D possibly being TRBD1 or TRBD2 (5 bases each). TRBJ2-7 explains the end of the DNA better; the J call may be wrong. The CDR3 is 13 residues long. Germline V gene lookup returns CDR1 LGHNA and CDR2 YSLEER. In nucleotides, the CDR3 is TGCGCCAGCAGCCTCGGGACGGACTACGAGCAGTACTTC. It specifies CASSLGTDYEQYF.

The chain uses TRBV7-2 and TRBJ2-7; D assignment may be TRBD1 or TRBD2 (6 bases each). This CDR3 is 16 amino acids long. V lost 1 base and J 0 bases, leaving 13 bases between the germline ends. Germline V lookup: CDR1 SGHTA, CDR2 FQGNSA. Here the CDR3 reads CASSLDSGAASYEQYF. CDR3 DNA: TGTGCCAGCAGCTTAGATTCGGGGGCGGCCTCCTACGAGCAGTACTTC.

The chain is built from TRBV11-2 and TRBJ2-7; D gene uncertain. This CDR3 spans 13 amino acids. Germline V gene data show CDR1 as SGHAT and CDR2 as FQNNGV. Trimming pared 4 bases from V and 2 bases from J, leaving 9 bases between. For the CDR3, the DNA is TGTGCCAGCAGCTCCCGAGGACCCTACGAGCAGTACTTC. This codes for CASSSRGPYEQYF.

The chain couples TRBV6-4 to TRBJ2-3, with 10 bases fitting TRBD2. Germline V CDR1 and CDR2: MRHNA, SNTAGT. V dropped 3 bases and J dropped 0; count of bases not matched to a gene: 3. The CDR3 totals 16 residues. CDR3 region: CASSEASGGSTDTQYF. CDR3 nucleotide sequence: TGTGCCAGCAGTGAGGCTAGCGGGGGAAGCACAGATACGCAGTATTTT.

The chain links TRBV18 to TRBJ2-6, with TRBD1 matching over 10 bases. The CDR3 contains 20 residues. Trimming took 3 bases from V and 1 from J; bases not matched to a gene: 12. From germline, CDR1 is KGHSH and CDR2 LQKENI. CDR3 sequence: CASSPLDLGQGGSGANVLTF. The CDR3, as DNA: TGTGCCAGCTCACCCCTAGACCTTGGACAGGGGGGATCTGGGGCCAACGTCCTGACTTTC.

V is TRBV27 and J is TRBJ1-1, with D unresolved. Per germline, CDR1 MNHEY and CDR2 SMNVEV (reference sequence). Between the trimmed V and J ends, which lost 8 bases and 1 base, there was a span of 14 bases. The CDR3 is 14 residues long. CDR3 nucleotides: TGTGCCAGCGCCCCCCTTGTCGGGAACACTGAAGCTTTCTTT. Its protein product is CASAPLVGNTEAFF.

The chain has TRBV5-1 and TRBJ1-5; D unclear. CDR1 and CDR2 from the germline V gene are SGHRS and YFSETQ. V dropped 0 bases and J dropped 3 bases, with 10 bases sitting between them. The length of the CDR3 is 15 residues. The CDR3: CASSLERIDNQPQHF. CDR3 coding DNA: TGCGCCAGCAGCTTGGAACGGATAGACAATCAGCCCCAGCATTTT.

The chain combines TRBV19 with TRBJ2-1; 10 nucleotides line up with TRBD2. The length of the CDR3 is 14 residues. Trimming took 5 bases from V and 7 from J; bases not matched to a gene: 5. In germline, CDR1 is LNHDA, CDR2 SQIVND (reference sequence). The CDR3 bases are TGTGCCAGTAGTGTCGGAGCGGGAGGGAATGAGCAGTTCTTC. It codes for CASSVGAGGNEQFF.

This clone was seen a handful of times. The chain couples TRBV5-4 to TRBJ2-1; 14 bases agree with TRBD2. The CDR3 runs 18 residues. The V segment lost 4 bases and the J segment 2 bases; nucleotides outside the gene matches: 8. Germline CDR1 SGHNT, CDR2 YYREEE (reference sequence). The CDR3 DNA is TGTGCCAGCAGCCGTGGGACTAGCGGGAGATCTACCTACAATGAGCAGTTCTTC. This translates into CASSRGTSGRSTYNEQFF.

V and J are TRBV7-9 and TRBJ1-2; D remains unclear. V lost 2 bases, J lost 0 bases, and 7 bases lay in between. The CDR3 is made up of 14 amino acids. Looked up from germline, CDR1 is SEHNR and CDR2 is FQNEAQ (reference sequence). CDR3 amino acids: CASSLSGANYGYTF. The CDR3 DNA reads as TGTGCCAGCAGCTTAAGCGGCGCTAACTATGGCTACACCTTC.

The CDR3 bases are TGTGCCAGCTCACCATTCGGCAGCTACGAGCAGTACTTC. As protein: CASSPFGSYEQYF. The chain joins TRBV18 to TRBJ2-7, with D uncertain. Trimming removed 2 bases from V and 3 bases from J, with 8 bases in between. The V gene's germline CDR1 is KGHSH and CDR2 LQKENI. This CDR3 is built from 13 residues.